Below are 28 T cell receptor beta chains sequenced from a single sample in a study of shared T cell receptors in the human thymus. Here immunoSEQ multiplex PCR was the method, and the copy in TCRdb shows in-frame clones only, minus some. Here the sample spans about 380,000 clones, 85% to 95% being singletons. The sample was thymocytes. The receptor source for this set is a human donor.

The chain uses TRBV28 and TRBJ1-4; D ambiguous. This CDR3 region has 21 residues. Trimming shortened V by 4 bases and J by 0 bases, and 27 bases separated the two germline ends. The V gene's germline CDR1 is MDHEN and CDR2 SYDVKM. CDR3 protein: CASSWPRGGPLKYATNEKLFF. CDR3 nucleotides: TGTGCCAGCAGTTGGCCTCGGGGAGGTCCTTTAAAATACGCAACTAATGAAAAACTGTTTTTT.

This clone was picked up a small number of times. The chain recombines TRBV28 with TRBJ1-5; D is ambiguous. Trimming took off 7 bases at V and 0 bases at J, with 7 bases between the two ends. From germline, CDR1 is MDHEN and CDR2 SYDVKM. This CDR3 is built from 13 residues. CDR3 coding DNA: TGTGCCAGCATAGAGTATAGCAATCAGCCCCAGCATTTT. It yields the protein CASIEYSNQPQHF.

This clone was found once. One junction end does not reproduce the germline sequence, and a read error may be involved. At the DNA level, this CDR3 is encoded by other sequences in the same sample as well. The chain uses TRBV29-1 and TRBJ2-1; either TRBD1 or TRBD2 may fit D (5 bases each). The germline CDR1 and CDR2 sequences are SQVTM and ANQGSEA. The length of the CDR3 is 13 residues. DNA for the CDR3: TGTAGCGTTGAAATGGCCCAGGGTAATGAGCAGTTCTTC. This codes for CSVEMAQGNEQFF.

The chain carries TRBV28 and TRBJ2-3, with 9 positions matching TRBD1. The CDR3 consists of 14 residues. The trim removed 6 bases at V and 3 bases at J, leaving 4 bases unmatched. Germline values: CDR1 MDHEN, CDR2 SYDVKM. The chain's CDR3 is CASRRTGATDTQYF. CDR3 nucleotide sequence: TGTGCCAGCAGACGGACAGGGGCGACAGATACGCAGTATTTT.

V and J are TRBV28 and TRBJ1-5; TRBD1 matches 9 bases. The germline gives CDR1 MDHEN, CDR2 SYDVKM. The J segment lost 6 bases and the V segment lost 1 base, leaving 13 bases of the junction unmatched. This CDR3 contains 18 residues. The CDR3 nucleotides are TGTGCCAGCAGTTTATTTCGTACCGGGACAGGGTTCGGTCAGCCCCAGCATTTT. Protein product: CASSLFRTGTGFGQPQHF.

This sequence joins TRBV15 and TRBJ2-1, with TRBD2 identical over 8 bases. Losses at the gene ends were 2 bases for V and 5 bases for J; bases not matched to a gene: 8. The CDR3 totals 16 residues. Looked up from germline, CDR1 is LNHNV and CDR2 is YYDKDF (reference sequence). CDR3 protein: CATSRLQREWDNEQFF. CDR3 DNA: TGTGCCACCAGCAGATTGCAGCGGGAGTGGGACAATGAGCAGTTCTTC. Filled out from reference TRBV15 and TRBJ2-1, the complete variable domain reads DAMVIQNPRYQVTQFGKPVTLSCSQTLNHNVMYWYQQKSSQAPKLLFHYYDKDFNNEADTPDNFQSRRPNTSFCFLDIRSPGLGDTAMYLCATSRLQREWDNEQFFGPGTRLTVL.

This rearrangement joins TRBV7-9 to TRBJ2-3; TRBD2 aligns across 8 bases. The CDR3 length is 15 residues. Germline V gene sequence: CDR1 SEHNR, CDR2 FQNEAQ (reference sequence). The V gene end was trimmed by 2 bases and the J gene end by 5 bases; junction bases not matched to a gene: 6. CDR3 bases: TGTGCCAGCAGCTTAAAAGCGGGAGCTGGAGATACGCAGTATTTT. Amino acids: CASSLKAGAGDTQYF.

This clone was picked up a small number of times. The chain joins TRBV5-1 to TRBJ1-5, with no clear D. V was trimmed by 7 bases and J by 0 bases, leaving 5 bases between them. The germline gives CDR1 SGHRS, CDR2 YFSETQ. The CDR3 extends over 12 amino acids. CDR3 bases: TGCGCCAGCTGCTATAGCAATCAGCCCCAGCATTTT. Its protein product is CASCYSNQPQHF.

The chain carries TRBV10-3 and TRBJ1-1; D possibly corresponds to TRBD1 (6 bases). This CDR3 comprises 15 residues. The ends were cut back, 6 bases at V and 0 bases at J, with 14 bases in the middle. Germline assignment: CDR1 ENHRY and CDR2 SYGVKD. The CDR3 DNA reads TGTGCCATCAGCCGACAGGACGGAATGAACACTGAAGCTTTCTTT. The encoded protein is CAISRQDGMNTEAFF.

This chain links TRBV19 with TRBJ1-2; TRBD1 aligns across 8 bases. This CDR3 has 15 amino acids. V dropped 3 bases and J dropped 2; count of bases not matched to a gene: 5. The germline gives CDR1 LNHDA, CDR2 SQIVND (reference sequence). CDR3 in DNA: TGTGCCAGTAGTATTCGGACAGGGTTGAACTATGGCTACACCTTC. Its protein product is CASSIRTGLNYGYTF.

The rearrangement joins TRBV6-5 to TRBJ2-7; D possibly corresponds to TRBD2 (6 bases). Deletions cut 6 bases from V and 0 bases from J, with 15 bases between. The CDR3 sequence is 15 residues long. The germline CDR1 and CDR2 sequences are MNHEY and SVGAGI. CDR3 in amino acids: CASSHWRVSSYEQYF. Written as DNA, the CDR3 is TGTGCCAGCAGCCATTGGAGGGTGTCCTCCTACGAGCAGTACTTC.

V gene TRBV27 combines with J gene TRBJ2-2; 9 positions agree with TRBD2. This CDR3 has 17 amino acids. V shed 5 bases and J 4 bases; nucleotides not matched to a gene: 11. Germline V gene lookup returns CDR1 MNHEY and CDR2 SMNVEV (reference sequence). In nucleotides, the CDR3 is TGTGCCAGCAGTCCGGCTAGCGGGAAATTTTGCACCGGGGAGCTGTTTTTT. This sequence encodes CASSPASGKFCTGELFF.

The chain is built from TRBV29-1 and TRBJ2-1; D not certain. Germline V gene lookup returns CDR1 SQVTM and CDR2 ANQGSEA. The CDR3 is 12 residues long. The V and J ends lost 7 bases and 5 bases respectively, with 12 bases between them. The CDR3 sequence: CSARFVDNEQFF. CDR3 sequence (DNA): TGCAGCGCCCGATTTGTGGACAATGAGCAGTTCTTC.

The chain combines TRBV4-2 with TRBJ2-3, with D possibly being TRBD2 (5 bases). Per the germline V gene, CDR1 is LGHNA and CDR2 is YNFKEQ. Trimming stripped 0 bases from V and 1 base from J, with 20 bases between. The CDR3 spans 19 residues. As DNA, the CDR3 is TGTGCCAGCAGCCAAGATGGATTCGGGCGGACTGGGGGCACAGATACGCAGTATTTT. Encoded protein: CASSQDGFGRTGGTDTQYF.

This clone was seen just once. The chain couples TRBV19 to TRBJ2-3; D tentatively fits TRBD1 or TRBD2 (5 bases each). The CDR3 is 16 amino acids. V lost 4 bases, J lost 6 bases, and 20 bases lay in between. The germline gives CDR1 LNHDA, CDR2 SQIVND (reference sequence). The DNA of the CDR3 is TGTGCCAGTAGTACCGAGACAGCGGCGCATAAGGATACGCAGTATTTT. It specifies CASSTETAAHKDTQYF.

This clone appeared once. The chain is built from TRBV29-1 and TRBJ2-1; a weak D match, TRBD2 (5 bases). In germline, CDR1 is SQVTM, CDR2 ANQGSEA. V gave up 5 bases and J gave up 7 bases, with 18 bases separating them. This CDR3 comprises 14 residues. CDR3 sequence: CSVQAELRRNEQFF. CDR3 nucleotides: TGCAGCGTTCAGGCGGAGTTAAGGAGGAATGAGCAGTTCTTC.

The rearrangement links TRBV7-2 to TRBJ2-5; perhaps D is TRBD1 or TRBD2 (7 bases each). V was trimmed by 5 bases and J by 2 bases, leaving 21 bases between them. CDR1 is SGHTA and CDR2 is FQGNSA in the germline V gene. The CDR3 loop spans 17 amino acids. Written as DNA, the CDR3 is TGTGCCAGCAGCCGGAGGGGGCGGGAGCAGGGGCAAGAGACCCAGTACTTC. Translating gives CASSRRGREQGQETQYF. Variable domain in full (rest from reference TRBV7-2 and TRBJ2-5): GAGVSQSPSNKVTEKGKDVELRCDPISGHTALYWYRQSLGQGLEFLIYFQGNSAPDKSGLPSDRFSAERTGGSVSTLTIQRTQQEDSAVYLCASSRRGREQGQETQYFGPGTRLLVL.

This chain joins TRBV5-1 and TRBJ2-5; 12 bases line up with TRBD2. CDR1 is SGHRS, CDR2 YFSETQ, per germline. The junction had 12 bases not matched to a gene; V was cut back by 7 bases and J by 2 bases. The CDR3 is 17 residues long. The CDR3 DNA reads TGCGCCAGCGGGAAGACTAGCGGGAGAAGGGGACAAGAGACCCAGTACTTC. Amino acid sequence: CASGKTSGRRGQETQYF.

The chain joins TRBV2 to TRBJ2-2; TRBD2 matches at 13 bases. The germline gives CDR1 SNHLY, CDR2 FYNNEI. V was pared by 6 bases and J by 6 bases, with 7 bases of the junction left unmatched. The CDR3 loop spans 16 amino acids. The CDR3 sequence is CASRGLAGEVAGELFF. The CDR3 DNA follows: TGTGCCAGCAGAGGACTAGCGGGAGAGGTGGCCGGGGAGCTGTTTTTT.

The chain carries TRBV10-1 and TRBJ2-7; 9 nucleotides line up with TRBD2. Germline V gene data show CDR1 as WNHNN and CDR2 as SYGVQD (reference sequence). The CDR3 length is 17 residues. V was pared by 5 bases and J by 4 bases, with 15 bases of the junction left unmatched. This CDR3 reads CASSSTVSGSAEYEQYF. The CDR3 DNA reads TGCGCCAGCAGTTCCACCGTTAGCGGGAGCGCCGAGTACGAGCAGTACTTC.

V and J are TRBV19 and TRBJ2-4; D perhaps matches TRBD1 (6 bases). The CDR3 totals 19 residues. CDR1 is LNHDA and CDR2 is SQIVND in the germline V gene (reference sequence). Deletions cut 4 bases from V and 0 bases from J, with 22 bases between. The CDR3 protein is CASSTSGTRDLLAKNIQYF. CDR3 bases: TGTGCCAGTAGTACATCCGGGACAAGGGACCTATTAGCCAAAAACATTCAGTACTTC.

The CDR3 bases are TGTGCCAGCAGCTCAGACAGGAGATACAATGAGCAGTTCTTC. Translated: CASSSDRRYNEQFF. The chain uses TRBV5-5 and TRBJ2-1; tentatively, D is TRBD1 (6 bases). V gave up 3 bases and J gave up 4 bases, with 11 bases separating them. The CDR3 spans 14 residues. Germline assignment: CDR1 SGHKS and CDR2 YYEKEE (reference sequence).

V and J are TRBV5-6 and TRBJ2-3; TRBD2 agrees at 13 bases. V was clipped by 2 bases and J by 1 base; unmatched bases: 10. The CDR3 has 19 amino acids. CDR1 is SGHDT, CDR2 YYEEEE, per germline. The CDR3 sequence: CASSFDGLAGEGGTDTQYF. CDR3 nucleotide sequence: TGTGCCAGCAGCTTTGATGGACTAGCGGGAGAAGGAGGCACAGATACGCAGTATTTT.

The chain combines TRBV21-1 with TRBJ2-1; the table's D call, TRBD2, has no DNA check behind it. TRBV21-1 is assigned pseudogene status. The CDR3 loop spans 16 amino acids. The CDR3 protein is CASSITSGTAYNEQFF. DNA for the CDR3: TGTGCCAGCAGCATAACAAGCGGGACCGCCTACAATGAGCAGTTCTTC.

This chain uses TRBV7-3 with TRBJ2-2; 12 nucleotides match TRBD2. The length of the CDR3 is 16 residues. With V trimmed by 3 bases and J by 5 bases, 4 bases remained unmatched. Germline CDR1 is SGHTA and CDR2 is FQGTGA. The CDR3 here is CASSFAGTSGTGELFF. The CDR3 DNA follows: TGTGCCAGCAGCTTCGCCGGGACTAGCGGGACCGGGGAGCTGTTTTTT. Drawing the rest from reference TRBV7-3 and TRBJ2-2, the complete variable domain is GAGVSQTPSNKVTEKGKYVELRCDPISGHTALYWYRQSLGQGPEFLIYFQGTGAADDSGLPNDRFFAVRPEGSVSTLKIQRTERGDSAVYLCASSFAGTSGTGELFFGEGSRLTVL.

The chain recombines TRBV27 with TRBJ2-7, with D possibly being TRBD2 (5 bases). The CDR3 length is 14 residues. V was pared by 2 bases and J by 3 bases, with 11 bases between. CDR1 and CDR2 (germline): MNHEY, SMNVEV (reference sequence). CDR3 loop: CASSLSGLFYEQYF. CDR3 nucleotide sequence: TGTGCCAGCAGTTTAAGCGGCCTCTTCTACGAGCAGTACTTC.

The chain combines TRBV28 with TRBJ2-1, with TRBD2 matching 9 bases. V shed 6 bases and J 8 bases; nucleotides not matched to a gene: 14. This CDR3 is 16 amino acids long. CDR1 and CDR2 from the germline V gene are MDHEN and SYDVKM. The CDR3, as DNA: TGTGCCAGCAGCGATGCACCGGGACTAGCTCGCCATGAGCAGTTCTTC. Translating gives CASSDAPGLARHEQFF.

The J gene is TRBJ2-1, the V gene TRBV6-7, with 12 bases that match TRBD2. TRBV6-7 is known as an ORF, though its function is uncertain. With 0 bases clipped from V and 2 bases from J, the junction kept 11 bases outside the gene matches. The length of the CDR3 is 20 residues. This CDR3 reads CASSYSPTLGLAGPYNEQFF. DNA for the CDR3: TGTGCCAGCAGTTACTCCCCCACCCTTGGACTAGCGGGACCCTACAATGAGCAGTTCTTC.